Shown below are 10 T cell receptor beta chains from a single sample sequenced in a study of shared clonotypes between healthy human individuals. Assay: immunoSEQ multiplex PCR; the TCRdb copy retains only in-frame clones and omits some. The sample lists hundreds of thousands of clones; roughly 95% were seen once. Naive CD8 cells lacked CD45RO and underwent positive selection for CCR7, leaving out terminally differentiated effector memory CD45RA+ cells. The specimen sequenced was naive CD8+ T cells sorted from blood. These TCRs come from a woman in her twenties or thirties in good health.

The chain employs TRBV9 and TRBJ2-3; TRBD2 might be the D (6 bases). Trimming left V 4 bases short and J 6 bases short, with 9 bases between. CDR3 length: 12 residues. In germline, CDR1 is SGDLS, CDR2 YYNGEE. In DNA, the CDR3 is TGTGCCAGCAGCTCCGCGGGGGATACGCAGTATTTT. This gives the protein CASSSAGDTQYF.

In this sample, this clone turned up once. The chain couples TRBV7-9 to TRBJ2-7; weak D call: TRBD2 (6 bases). Germline loops: CDR1 SEHNR, CDR2 FQNEAQ (reference sequence). V dropped 5 bases and J dropped 6 bases, with 11 bases sitting between them. This CDR3 is 12 amino acids long. CDR3 amino acids: CASSLHGGEQYF. CDR3 DNA sequence: TGTGCCAGCAGCCTCCACGGGGGCGAGCAGTACTTC.

The chain recombines TRBV28 with TRBJ2-5; 7 nucleotides agree with TRBD1. The end of the DNA fits TRBJ2-7 better, so the J call may be wrong. Per germline, CDR1 MDHEN and CDR2 SYDVKM. There are 16 residues in the CDR3. The CDR3 spells CASKGAGESHSYEQYF. CDR3 sequence (DNA): TGTGCCAGCAAGGGGGCAGGGGAGAGCCATTCCTACGAGCAGTACTTC.

This sequence joins TRBV28 and TRBJ2-1; TRBD2 matches 11 bases. Germline values: CDR1 MDHEN, CDR2 SYDVKM. V was pared by 5 bases and J by 3 bases, with 9 bases of the junction left unmatched. The CDR3 is 17 residues long. The CDR3 nucleotides are TGTGCCAGCAGTACTAGACTAGCGGGAAAGTACTACAATGAGCAGTTCTTC. Protein product: CASSTRLAGKYYNEQFF.

Written as DNA, the CDR3 is TGCAGCGTTGAAGCCAGGTGGGATGAGCAGTTCTTC. Translating gives CSVEARWDEQFF. This chain connects TRBV29-1 to TRBJ2-1; no firm D call. Trimming cost V 1 base and J 8 bases, with 9 bases left between them. CDR3 length equals 12 residues. Germline V gives CDR1 SQVTM, CDR2 ANQGSEA.

About this clone itself: Different DNA sequences within this sample yield the same CDR3. The chain combines TRBV27 with TRBJ2-7, with 11 bases matching TRBD2. Trimming at V came to 6 bases and at J to 5 bases, leaving 6 bases not matched to a gene. Germline assignment: CDR1 MNHEY and CDR2 SMNVEV (reference sequence). This CDR3 has 14 amino acids. CDR3 amino acids: CASSVLAGGNEQYF. The CDR3 coding sequence is TGTGCCAGCAGCGTTTTAGCGGGAGGGAACGAGCAGTACTTC.

The chain couples TRBV27 to TRBJ2-2, with a tentative D call TRBD1 (6 bases). The CDR3 extends over 14 amino acids. With 8 bases removed from V and 7 bases from J, the gap between germline ends came to 17 bases. CDR1 is MNHEY and CDR2 is SMNVEV in the germline V gene (reference sequence). The DNA for the CDR3 is TGTGCCAGCCAGATTTTACAGGGTGACGGGGAGCTGTTTTTT. It specifies CASQILQGDGELFF.

The V gene is TRBV25-1, the J gene TRBJ2-5; D remains ambiguous. This CDR3 spans 14 amino acids. Germline V gives CDR1 MGHDK, CDR2 SYGVNS. V was trimmed by 0 bases and J by 2 bases, leaving 7 bases between them. The CDR3: CASSEYATQETQYF. CDR3 DNA sequence: TGTGCCAGCAGTGAATATGCTACGCAAGAGACCCAGTACTTC.

This chain links TRBV5-8 with TRBJ2-3; no reliable D call. The CDR3 loop spans 13 amino acids. Germline CDR1 and CDR2: SGHTS and YDEGEE. V was clipped by 5 bases and J by 0 bases, with 7 bases between them. The CDR3 is CASRGPSTDTQYF. The CDR3 nucleotides are TGTGCCAGCAGGGGCCCTAGCACAGATACGCAGTATTTT.

The chain is built from TRBV7-9 and TRBJ2-7; unclear D gene. Germline V gives CDR1 SEHNR, CDR2 FQNEAQ (reference sequence). V was pared by 11 bases and J by 2 bases, with 10 bases between. The CDR3 totals 11 residues. The CDR3 sequence is CASQTAYEQYF. The CDR3 coding sequence is TGTGCCTCACAAACAGCCTACGAGCAGTACTTC.